This is a list of T cell receptor beta chains from one sample in a study of shared clonotypes between healthy human individuals. The method was immunoSEQ multiplex PCR; TCRdb's version includes in-frame clones alone and lacks a portion of them. Of roughly 2.1 million clones listed, 85% to 95% are singletons. The sample was naive CD8+ T cells from PBMCs. Receptor source: a man aged 18 to 29 in good health. Some clones in this sample may be carry-over from other donors' samples. The CDR3 runs from the conserved cysteine through the conserved F or W. The D gene is left open where the match is weak. Where a row states a size, it is once, few, many or the class of an expanded clone; other rows omit it.

len: 15; d_gene: -; abundance: -; j_gene: TRBJ2-2; v_gene: TRBV5-4; CDR3nt: TGTGCCAGCAGCTTGCGGCGGGAACGCACCGGGGAGCTGTTTTTT; CDR3aa: CASSLRRERTGELFF
len: 21; d_gene: -; abundance: -; j_gene: TRBJ2-1; v_gene: TRBV7-3; CDR3nt: TGTGCCAGCAGCTTAGTCTACGACAGGGCCCCCCGGGAGGGCCCCCACAATGAGCAGTTCTTC; CDR3aa: CASSLVYDRAPREGPHNEQFF
len: 15; d_gene: -; abundance: -; j_gene: TRBJ1-1; v_gene: TRBV4-1; CDR3nt: TGCGCCAGCAGCCAAGCGGACAGTACCGTCACTGAAGCTTTCTTT; CDR3aa: CASSQADSTVTEAFF
len: 14; d_gene: -; abundance: once; j_gene: TRBJ1-4; v_gene: TRBV7-8; CDR3nt: TGTGCCAGCACTCAGCTAGTTACTAATGAAAAACTGTTTTTT; CDR3aa: CASTQLVTNEKLFF
len: 18; d_gene: -; abundance: -; j_gene: TRBJ2-1; v_gene: TRBV5-1; CDR3nt: TGCGCCAGCAGCCACGGATACAGGGCCAGCTATTCCTACAATGAGCAGTTCTTC; CDR3aa: CASSHGYRASYSYNEQFF
len: 17; d_gene: -; abundance: once; j_gene: TRBJ2-7; v_gene: TRBV9; CDR3nt: TGTGCCAGCAGCGTACTCCCCGAATCCGGGGTAGGATACGAGCAGTACTTC; CDR3aa: CASSVLPESGVGYEQYF
len: 15; d_gene: TRBD1; abundance: -; j_gene: TRBJ1-1; v_gene: TRBV29-1; CDR3nt: TGCAGCGTTGTTTTTCCGGACAGGGTAGACACTGAAGCTTTCTTT; CDR3aa: CSVVFPDRVDTEAFF
len: 13; d_gene: -; abundance: -; j_gene: TRBJ2-3; v_gene: TRBV4-3; CDR3nt: TGCGCCAGCAGCTCCAGAGCCACAGATACGCAGTATTTT; CDR3aa: CASSSRATDTQYF
len: 16; d_gene: TRBD2; abundance: -; j_gene: TRBJ2-7; v_gene: TRBV7-2; CDR3nt: TGTGCCAGCAGCGACCGACTAGCGATGATACCCTACGAGCAGTACTTC; CDR3aa: CASSDRLAMIPYEQYF
len: 15; d_gene: TRBD1; abundance: -; j_gene: TRBJ1-2; v_gene: TRBV6-1; CDR3nt: TGTGCCAGCAGTGAAAGGGGGACAGGGGGCGATGGCTACACCTTC; CDR3aa: CASSERGTGGDGYTF
len: 16; d_gene: -; abundance: once; j_gene: TRBJ2-6; v_gene: TRBV4-3; CDR3nt: TGCGCCAGCAGCCAAGTAATCGGGACGTTTAACAACGTCCTGACTTTC; CDR3aa: CASSQVIGTFNNVLTF
len: 13; d_gene: -; abundance: -; j_gene: TRBJ2-5; v_gene: TRBV7-9; CDR3nt: TGTGCCAGCAGCTTAGGAGGGGGAGAGACCCAGTACTTC; CDR3aa: CASSLGGGETQYF
len: 15; d_gene: TRBD2; abundance: -; j_gene: TRBJ2-1; v_gene: TRBV6-6; CDR3nt: TGTGCCAGCAGTTACACTCGTCTAGCGGGAGCGGAGCAGTTCTTC; CDR3aa: CASSYTRLAGAEQFF
len: 13; d_gene: -; abundance: -; j_gene: TRBJ2-7; v_gene: TRBV4-3; CDR3nt: TGCGCCAGCAGCCCTAGTTTCTCCTACGAGCAGTACTTC; CDR3aa: CASSPSFSYEQYF
len: 15; d_gene: -; abundance: -; j_gene: TRBJ2-7; v_gene: TRBV18; CDR3nt: TGTGCCAGCTCACCCAAGACCCTGTATGACTACGAGCAGTACTTC; CDR3aa: CASSPKTLYDYEQYF
len: 15; d_gene: TRBD2; abundance: -; j_gene: TRBJ2-3; v_gene: TRBV9; CDR3nt: TGTGCCAGCAGCGTAAACGGGAGGGCCGGAGATACGCAGTATTTT; CDR3aa: CASSVNGRAGDTQYF
len: 16; d_gene: TRBD1; abundance: -; j_gene: TRBJ2-3; v_gene: TRBV28; CDR3nt: TGTGCCAGCAGTTTATCCCGGGACAGATACACAGATACGCAGTATTTT; CDR3aa: CASSLSRDRYTDTQYF
len: 16; d_gene: TRBD2; abundance: -; j_gene: TRBJ2-1; v_gene: TRBV7-9; CDR3nt: TGTGCCAGCAGCGCGCCGGGACTACCAGAGTACAATGAGCAGTTCTTC; CDR3aa: CASSAPGLPEYNEQFF
len: 16; d_gene: TRBD2; abundance: -; j_gene: TRBJ2-1; v_gene: TRBV13; CDR3nt: TGTGCCAGCAGCGTACAGGGACTAGCCCCCTACAATGAGCAGTTCTTC; CDR3aa: CASSVQGLAPYNEQFF
len: 13; d_gene: -; abundance: -; j_gene: TRBJ2-7; v_gene: TRBV9; CDR3nt: TGTGCCAGCAGCTCCCCGGACAGCTACGAGCAGTACTTC; CDR3aa: CASSSPDSYEQYF
len: 12; d_gene: TRBD1; abundance: once; j_gene: TRBJ2-3; v_gene: TRBV27; CDR3nt: TGTGCCAGCAGTTTATCCACAGGGGGATTGGATTTT; CDR3aa: CASSLSTGGLDF
len: 14; d_gene: -; abundance: -; j_gene: TRBJ2-7; v_gene: TRBV6-6; CDR3nt: TGTGCCAGCAGTACCCTTAGGGGGATCCACGAGCAGTACTTC; CDR3aa: CASSTLRGIHEQYF
len: 15; d_gene: TRBD1; abundance: -; j_gene: TRBJ2-7; v_gene: TRBV27; CDR3nt: TGTGCCAGCAGGTACAGGGGGACGGAGTACTACGAGCAGTACTTC; CDR3aa: CASRYRGTEYYEQYF
len: 14; d_gene: -; abundance: -; j_gene: TRBJ1-5; v_gene: TRBV5-6; CDR3nt: TGTGCCAGCAGCTTGTCTTCTCACAATCAGCCCCAGCATTTT; CDR3aa: CASSLSSHNQPQHF
len: 14; d_gene: -; abundance: -; j_gene: TRBJ1-1; v_gene: TRBV29-1; CDR3nt: TGCAGCGTTGTAGGGCGGGACATGAACACTGAAGCTTTCTTT; CDR3aa: CSVVGRDMNTEAFF
len: 15; d_gene: TRBD2; abundance: -; j_gene: TRBJ2-3; v_gene: TRBV28; CDR3nt: TGTGCCAGCAGCCCCACGACTAGCTACACAGATACGCAGTATTTT; CDR3aa: CASSPTTSYTDTQYF
len: 14; d_gene: -; abundance: -; j_gene: TRBJ1-1; v_gene: TRBV5-6; CDR3nt: TGTGCCAGCAGCTTGGGACGGAGGACCACTGAAGCTTTCTTT; CDR3aa: CASSLGRRTTEAFF
len: 16; d_gene: TRBD2; abundance: -; j_gene: TRBJ2-1; v_gene: TRBV6-5; CDR3nt: TGTGCCAGCAGTTACTTTGGGACTAGCGGTACTAATGAGCAGTTCTTC; CDR3aa: CASSYFGTSGTNEQFF